The clone carrying this T cell receptor beta chain was counted a few times. This specimen comes from a study of T-cell reconstitution after alpha-beta-depleted transplantation in children. Germline loops: CDR1 MNHEY, CDR2 SVGEGT. Trimming cost V 2 bases and J 6 bases; bases outside gene matches: 3. The CDR3 totals 16 residues. Unique molecular identifiers tagged the TCRbeta library. TCRdb itself ran the PCR reads through MiXCR, one entry per CDR3 protein. The data contain about 610,000 distinct CDR3 sequences, roughly 10% of them singletons. The TCR comes from a human donor who donated a stem cell graft to a child with acute myeloid leukemia. The chain couples TRBV6-2 or TRBV6-3 to TRBJ2-1, with 14 bases lining up with TRBD2. The source was PBMCs from the stem cell graft donor, collected from the stem cell graft. Written as DNA, the CDR3 is TGTGCCAGCAGTTACGCGGGACTAGCGGGGGCCAATGAGCAGTTCTTC. Encoded protein: CASSYAGLAGANEQFF.